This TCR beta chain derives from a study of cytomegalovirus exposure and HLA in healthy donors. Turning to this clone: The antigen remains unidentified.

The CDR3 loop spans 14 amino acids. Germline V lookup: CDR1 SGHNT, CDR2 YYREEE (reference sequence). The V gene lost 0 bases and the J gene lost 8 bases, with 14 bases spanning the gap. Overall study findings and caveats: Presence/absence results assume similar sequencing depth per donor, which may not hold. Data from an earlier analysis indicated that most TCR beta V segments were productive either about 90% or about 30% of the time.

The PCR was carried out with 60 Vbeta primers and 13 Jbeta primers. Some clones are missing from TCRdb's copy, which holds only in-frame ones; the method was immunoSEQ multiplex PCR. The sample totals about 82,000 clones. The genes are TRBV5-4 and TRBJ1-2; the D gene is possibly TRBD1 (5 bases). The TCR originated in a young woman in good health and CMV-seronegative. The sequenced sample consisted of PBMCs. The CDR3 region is CASSLGRGIEGYTF. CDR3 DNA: TGTGCCAGCAGCTTGGGACGGGGGATCGAAGGCTACACCTTC.